Detailed here is one TCR beta chain. Germline CDR1 SGHRS, CDR2 YFSETQ. J gave up 0 bases and V 4 bases, and 2 bases lay outside the gene matches. This CDR3 has 14 residues. Treatment: around 19 received Ad26.COV2.S at low or high dose, single or two shots; about 5 received placebo; per-sample allocation not given. Collection of the samples took place on day 63 after the first injection of vaccine or placebo. An Ad26 vector that expressed Wuhan-strain SARS-CoV-2 spike constituted the vaccine. The data were obtained in a study of Ad26.COV2.S vaccination and SARS-CoV-2 variants. Generated by immunoSEQ multiplex PCR, the TCRdb table keeps only in-frame clones and is missing some. Of under 550,000 clones detected, 85% to 90% appear once; the ten largest clones hold less than 4.5%.

The chain uses TRBV5-1 and TRBJ2-3, with 7 nucleotides matching TRBD1. The input for sequencing was peripheral blood, taken in a trial of Ad26.COV2.S vaccine versus placebo. The origin of this receptor is a person aged 18-65 years who received the Ad26.COV2.S COVID-19 vaccine or a placebo. This CDR3 reads CASSTGQSTDTQYF. In nucleotides, the CDR3 is TGCGCCAGCAGCACGGGACAGAGCACAGATACGCAGTATTTT.